The rows below give T cell receptor beta chains drawn from one sample of a study of T cell responses to AZD1222 COVID-19 vaccine. The assay was immunoSEQ multiplex PCR, and TCRdb's table has in-frame clones only and misses some. The data show some 87,000 clones, with 90% to 95% seen just once and approximately 5.2% held by the top ten. The source material was peripheral blood, sampled on day 0 of MenACWY control vaccination. These receptors were obtained from an adult in good health. CDR3s include the opening cysteine and the closing phenylalanine or tryptophan. Fields, in order: clone size, V gene, D gene, J gene, CDR3 protein, CDR3 DNA. D genes are given only for firm matches. Part of the rows lack a size; the others show once, few, many or a class for expanded clones.

>-|TRBV6-5|-|TRBJ2-5
CASSYGGIGQETQYF
TGTGCCAGCAGTTACGGGGGGATTGGGCAAGAGACCCAGTACTTC
>once|TRBV28|-|TRBJ2-1
CASSLGVPGEQFF
TGTGCCAGCAGTTTAGGGGTCCCGGGTGAGCAGTTCTTC
>-|TRBV3-1/TRBV3-2|TRBD2|TRBJ2-1
CASSQETSGYNEQFF
TGTGCCAGCAGCCAAGAAACTAGCGGTTACAATGAGCAGTTCTTC
>-|TRBV7-2|TRBD2|TRBJ2-3
CASSRFAGGGADTQYF
TGTGCCAGCAGCCGCTTCGCGGGGGGGGGCGCAGATACGCAGTATTTT
>-|TRBV11-2|-|TRBJ2-7
CASSPRLSSYEQYF
TGTGCCAGCAGCCCACGGCTTAGCTCCTACGAGCAGTACTTC
>-|TRBV7-8|-|TRBJ1-5
CASSPPGGNQPQHF
TGTGCCAGCAGCCCGCCAGGGGGCAATCAGCCCCAGCATTTT
>-|TRBV28|-|TRBJ1-1
CASSLGQGTTEAFF
TGTGCCAGCAGTTTAGGCCAGGGGACCACTGAAGCTTTCTTT
>-|TRBV6-1|TRBD1|TRBJ1-5
CASSGQGAVGNQPQHF
TGTGCCAGCAGTGGTCAGGGGGCGGTGGGCAATCAGCCCCAGCATTTT
>-|TRBV9|TRBD2|TRBJ2-1
CASSVAGLAGGQFF
TGTGCCAGCAGCGTAGCTGGACTAGCGGGAGGGCAGTTCTTC
>-|TRBV11-2|-|TRBJ1-6
CASSDYNSPLHF
TGTGCCAGCAGCGACTATAATTCACCCCTCCACTTT
>-|TRBV3-1/TRBV3-2|TRBD2|TRBJ2-1
CASRPLANNEQFF
TGTGCCAGCAGGCCACTAGCGAACAATGAGCAGTTCTTC
>-|TRBV11-2|-|TRBJ1-1
CASSWRGSNTEAFF
TGTGCCAGCAGCTGGCGGGGATCGAACACTGAAGCTTTCTTT
>-|TRBV28|-|TRBJ1-5
CASSFAGDNQPQHF
TGTGCCAGCAGTTTCGCAGGAGACAATCAGCCCCAGCATTTT
>-|TRBV2|-|TRBJ1-2
CASSEAHFFYGYTF
TGTGCCAGCAGTGAAGCACACTTCTTCTATGGCTACACCTTC
>once|TRBV24-1|TRBD2|TRBJ2-5
CATSGGPYAGETQYF
TGTGCCACTTCGGGGGGGCCATACGCAGGGGAGACCCAGTACTTC
>-|TRBV25-1|-|TRBJ1-1
CASRGYTEAFF
TGTGCCAGCAGAGGGTACACTGAAGCTTTCTTT
>-|TRBV6-1|TRBD1|TRBJ2-2
CASSEAGDRARTGELFF
TGTGCCAGCAGTGAAGCGGGGGACAGGGCAAGGACCGGGGAGCTGTTTTTT
>-|TRBV7-3|TRBD1|TRBJ2-2
CASRTGTGNTGELFF
TGTGCCAGCAGGACCGGGACAGGGAACACCGGGGAGCTGTTTTTT
>-|TRBV2|-|TRBJ1-5
CASSEGWGINQPQHF
TGTGCCAGCAGTGAAGGGTGGGGCATCAATCAGCCCCAGCATTTT
>-|TRBV7-2|-|TRBJ2-7
CASSYTSEQYF
TGTGCCAGCAGCTATACAAGCGAGCAGTACTTC
>-|TRBV28|-|TRBJ2-4
CASSFYNGEIAKNIQYF
TGTGCCAGCAGTTTCTACAACGGGGAGATAGCCAAAAACATTCAGTACTTC
>-|TRBV19|TRBD1|TRBJ2-3
CASSTLSGDRATDTQYF
TGTGCCAGTAGTACTCTGTCTGGGGACAGAGCCACAGATACGCAGTATTTT
>-|TRBV29-1|TRBD1|TRBJ1-5
CSVGTGSGNQPQHF
TGCAGCGTAGGGACAGGCTCGGGCAATCAGCCCCAGCATTTT
>-|TRBV5-8|-|TRBJ1-5
CASSLRQRTSQPQHF
TGTGCCAGCAGCTTACGACAGCGAACCTCTCAGCCCCAGCATTTT
>-|TRBV6-5|-|TRBJ2-1
CASSYSTGTGDNEQFF
TGTGCCAGCAGTTACTCAACAGGGACGGGGGACAATGAGCAGTTCTTC